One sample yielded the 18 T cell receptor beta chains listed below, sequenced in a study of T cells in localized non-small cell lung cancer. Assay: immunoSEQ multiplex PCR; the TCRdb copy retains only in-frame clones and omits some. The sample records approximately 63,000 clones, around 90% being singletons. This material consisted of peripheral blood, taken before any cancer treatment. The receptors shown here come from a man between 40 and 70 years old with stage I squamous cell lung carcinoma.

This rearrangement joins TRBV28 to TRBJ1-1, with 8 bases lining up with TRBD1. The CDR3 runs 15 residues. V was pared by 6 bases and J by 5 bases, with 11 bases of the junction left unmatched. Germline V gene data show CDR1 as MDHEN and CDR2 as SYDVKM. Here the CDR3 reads CASSPPDRAQTEAFF. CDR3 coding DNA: TGTGCCAGCAGCCCGCCGGACAGGGCGCAGACTGAAGCTTTCTTT.

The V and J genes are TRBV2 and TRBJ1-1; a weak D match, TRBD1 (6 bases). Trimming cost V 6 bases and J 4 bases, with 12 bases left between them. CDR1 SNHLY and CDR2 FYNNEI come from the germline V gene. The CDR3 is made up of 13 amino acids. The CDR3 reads CASRRTVATEAFF. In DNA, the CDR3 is TGTGCCAGCAGACGGACAGTCGCCACTGAAGCTTTCTTT.

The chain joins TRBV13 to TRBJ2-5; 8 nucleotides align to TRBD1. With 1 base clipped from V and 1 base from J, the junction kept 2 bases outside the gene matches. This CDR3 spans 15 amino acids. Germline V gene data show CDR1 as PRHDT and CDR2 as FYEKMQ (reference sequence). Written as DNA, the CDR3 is TGTGCCAGCAGCTTAGACAGGGGGGTCCAAGAGACCCAGTACTTC. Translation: CASSLDRGVQETQYF.

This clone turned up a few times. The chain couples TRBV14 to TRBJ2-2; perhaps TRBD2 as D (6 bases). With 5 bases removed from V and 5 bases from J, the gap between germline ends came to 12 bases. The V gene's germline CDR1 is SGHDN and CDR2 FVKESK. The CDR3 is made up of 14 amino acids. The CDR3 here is CASSSTRETGELFF. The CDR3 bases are TGTGCCAGCAGCTCGACTAGGGAAACCGGGGAGCTGTTTTTT.

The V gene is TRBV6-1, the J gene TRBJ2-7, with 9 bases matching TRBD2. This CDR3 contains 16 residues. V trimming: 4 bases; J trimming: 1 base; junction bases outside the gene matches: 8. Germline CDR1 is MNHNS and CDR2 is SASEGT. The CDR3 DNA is TGTGCCAGCAGTGTGGGGTCTAGCGGGACATCCTACGAGCAGTACTTC. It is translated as CASSVGSSGTSYEQYF.

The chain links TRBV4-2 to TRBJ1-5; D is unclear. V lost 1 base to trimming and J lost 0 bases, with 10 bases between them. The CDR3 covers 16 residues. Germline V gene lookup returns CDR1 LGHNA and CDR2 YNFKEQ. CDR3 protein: CASSQGVAGSNQPQHF. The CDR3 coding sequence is TGTGCCAGCAGCCAAGGGGTGGCCGGTAGCAATCAGCCCCAGCATTTT.

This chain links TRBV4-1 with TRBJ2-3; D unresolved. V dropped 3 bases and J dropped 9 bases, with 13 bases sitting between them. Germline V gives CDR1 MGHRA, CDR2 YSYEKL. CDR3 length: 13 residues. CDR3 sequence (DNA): TGCGCCAGCAGCCAGTTAGACCCACCGACGCAGTATTTT. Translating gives CASSQLDPPTQYF.

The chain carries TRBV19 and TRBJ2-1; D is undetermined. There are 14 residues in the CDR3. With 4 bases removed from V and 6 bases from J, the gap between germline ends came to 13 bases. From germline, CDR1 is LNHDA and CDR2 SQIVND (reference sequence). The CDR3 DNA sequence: TGTGCCAGTAGTACCTCTCGGGTCTCCAATGAGCAGTTCTTC. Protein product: CASSTSRVSNEQFF. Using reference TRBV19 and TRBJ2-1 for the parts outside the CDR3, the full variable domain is DGGITQSPKYLFRKEGQNVTLSCEQNLNHDAMYWYRQDPGQGLRLIYYSQIVNDFQKGDIAEGYSVSREKKESFPLTVTSAQKNPTAFYLCASSTSRVSNEQFFGPGTRLTVL.

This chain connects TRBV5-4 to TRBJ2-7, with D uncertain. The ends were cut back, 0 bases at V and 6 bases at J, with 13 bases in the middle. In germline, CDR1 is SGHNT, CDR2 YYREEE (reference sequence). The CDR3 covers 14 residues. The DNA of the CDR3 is TGTGCCAGCAGCTTGGAAGCAGAGTCGAGCGAGCAGTACTTC. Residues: CASSLEAESSEQYF.

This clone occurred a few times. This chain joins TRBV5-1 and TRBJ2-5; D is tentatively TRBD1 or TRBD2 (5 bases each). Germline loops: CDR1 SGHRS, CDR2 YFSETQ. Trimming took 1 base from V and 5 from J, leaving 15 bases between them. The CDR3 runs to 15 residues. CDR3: CASSLTDTWGETQYF. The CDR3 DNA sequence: TGCGCCAGCAGCTTGACGGACACTTGGGGGGAGACCCAGTACTTC.

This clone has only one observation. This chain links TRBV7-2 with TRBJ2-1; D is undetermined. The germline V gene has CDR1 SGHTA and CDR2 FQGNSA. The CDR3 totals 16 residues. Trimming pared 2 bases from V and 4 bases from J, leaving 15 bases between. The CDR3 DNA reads TGTGCCAGCAGCTTAAGTCCCTCGCCACAGTACAATGAGCAGTTCTTC. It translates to CASSLSPSPQYNEQFF.

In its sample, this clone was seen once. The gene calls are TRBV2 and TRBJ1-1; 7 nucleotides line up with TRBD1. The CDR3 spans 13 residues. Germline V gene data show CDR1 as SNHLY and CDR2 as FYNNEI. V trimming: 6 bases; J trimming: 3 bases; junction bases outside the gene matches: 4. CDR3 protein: CASRLRGDTEAFF. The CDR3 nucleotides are TGTGCCAGCAGGCTCAGGGGGGACACTGAAGCTTTCTTT. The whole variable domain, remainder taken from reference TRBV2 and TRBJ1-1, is EPEVTQTPSHQVTQMGQEVILRCVPISNHLYFYWYRQILGQKVEFLVSFYNNEISEKSEIFDDQFSVERPDGSNFTLKIRSTKLEDSAMYFCASRLRGDTEAFFGQGTRLTVV.

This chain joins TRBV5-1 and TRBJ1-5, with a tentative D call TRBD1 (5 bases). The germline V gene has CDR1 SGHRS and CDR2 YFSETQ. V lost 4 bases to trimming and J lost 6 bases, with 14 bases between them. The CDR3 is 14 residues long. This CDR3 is CASSIGSGGQPQHF. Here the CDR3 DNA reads TGCGCCAGCAGCATTGGATCCGGGGGTCAGCCCCAGCATTTT.

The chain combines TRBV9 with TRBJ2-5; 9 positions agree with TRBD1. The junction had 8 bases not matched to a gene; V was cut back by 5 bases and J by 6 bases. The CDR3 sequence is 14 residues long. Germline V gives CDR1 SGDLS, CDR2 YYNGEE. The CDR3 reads CASSRTGDSKTQYF. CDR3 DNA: TGTGCCAGCAGTCGGACAGGGGATTCCAAGACCCAGTACTTC.

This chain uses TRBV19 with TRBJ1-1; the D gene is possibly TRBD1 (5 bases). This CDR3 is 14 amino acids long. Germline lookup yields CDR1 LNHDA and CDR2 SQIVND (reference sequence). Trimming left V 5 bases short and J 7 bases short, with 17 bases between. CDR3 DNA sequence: TGTGCCAGTAGTCACAGGTCCTCAGGAAGTGAAGCTTTCTTT. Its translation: CASSHRSSGSEAFF.

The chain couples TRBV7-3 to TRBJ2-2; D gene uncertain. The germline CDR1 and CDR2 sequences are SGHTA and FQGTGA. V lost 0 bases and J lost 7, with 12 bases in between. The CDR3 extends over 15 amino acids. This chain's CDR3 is CASSLTALSGGELFF. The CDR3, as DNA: TGTGCCAGCAGCTTAACAGCCCTTAGTGGCGGGGAGCTGTTTTTT.

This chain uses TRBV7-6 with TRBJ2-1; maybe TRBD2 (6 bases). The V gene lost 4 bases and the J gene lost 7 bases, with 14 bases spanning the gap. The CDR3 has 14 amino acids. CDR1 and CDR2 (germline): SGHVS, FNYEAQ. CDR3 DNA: TGTGCCAGCAGCTCCTCCGGAGGGGATAATGAGCAGTTCTTC. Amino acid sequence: CASSSSGGDNEQFF.

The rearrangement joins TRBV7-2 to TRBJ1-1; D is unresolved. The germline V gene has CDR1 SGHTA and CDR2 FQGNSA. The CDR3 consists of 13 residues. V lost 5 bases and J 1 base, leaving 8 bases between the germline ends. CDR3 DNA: TGTGCCAGCAGCCCCGTCGAGAACACTGAAGCTTTCTTT. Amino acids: CASSPVENTEAFF.